This T cell receptor (beta chain) was sequenced in a study of beta chain features in type 1 diabetes (dated by TCRdb to the late 2010s). Turning to the overall study: Patients and healthy donors did not differ in mean age, gender distribution, total cell number or subset yield. A total of around 110,000,000 sorted cells were examined across all samples, and a strong correlation was observed between cell number per subset and RNA yield. Regulatory and stem cell-like memory subsets were obtained from only 8 patients and roughly eight healthy donors, while naive and central memory subsets were obtained from all 28 donors. In the study, TCRB repertoires of sorted circulating CD4+ T cell subsets from recently diagnosed type 1 diabetes patients were compared with those of matched healthy donors.

Each donor gave one peripheral blood draw, averaging approximately 110 mL, which was collected into heparinised tubes. A BD FACSAria II was used to sort naive, central memory, regulatory and stem cell-like memory CD4+ T cells with a panel that included CD45RO, CCR7, CD25, CD127, CD95 and CD27. Every sorted population had a purity above 98%. PBMCs were separated immediately by Lymphoprep density gradient centrifugation and were stained directly, without being cultured. So that batch effects would be minimized, each experiment stained and sorted samples in pairs, pairing one healthy donor with one patient. The CDR3 has 14 amino acids, counting the end cysteine and phenylalanine. Only CDR3 DNA remains: 42 bases, in frame from the first base. According to the germline V gene, CDR1 reads SGHDT and CDR2 reads YYEEEE. Trimmed from V: 1 base; trimmed from J: 4 bases; junction bases lacking a gene match: 4.

The High Capacity cDNA Reverse Transcription Kit was used to reverse transcribe all of the isolated RNA, meaning that expressed TCRB transcripts were what got sequenced. Naive, central memory and regulatory T cell samples underwent deep immunoSEQ sequencing, averaging around 4 million total reads per sample. Sorted cells were lysed in RLT buffer and RNA was extracted with DNase-treated RNeasy Micro or Mini kits, depending on cell number. To prevent cross-contamination, every cell subset was processed on its own, while patient and healthy donor samples were processed together. The immunoSEQ multiplex PCR was used to amplify TCRB sequences from cDNA, generating 87-bp fragments that spanned the CDR3 region. Sequencing of the amplicons was done on the Illumina HiSeq platform. The study's own analysis went as follows. PCR bias was computationally corrected using synthetic template baselines, reads within Hamming distance 2 were collapsed, and singletons that could not be merged were discarded. Reads were aligned to IMGT to assign V, D and J genes, CDR3 length, and insertions or deletions at six rearrangement sites. Within each subset, clonotype counts were normalized to sorted cell number, after which true diversity and Gini coefficients were computed with the tcR R package. The overlap coefficient, calculated on TCRB nucleotide sequences, was used to quantify repertoire sharing. As a proxy for the pre-selection repertoire, out-of-frame TCRB sequences from naive cells were analyzed. TCRdb's version of the immuneACCESS table is confined to in-frame rearrangements and falls short of the full clone set. An unresolved V gene accounts for under half of the shortfall where checked; the remainder is of unknown origin. D and trimming come from the DNA, and the V and J calls and clone size come from that table. For this sample there are about 900,000 clones; roughly a sixth appear just once. 0.02% to 0.03% of the sample rests with the top ten.

Results the study describes overall, beyond this receptor: Shorter templates might have been favored by PCR, but patient and control samples were amplified and corrected together, so both groups would have been affected equally by any skew. A moderate but significant shortening of TCRB CDR3 length was observed in type 1 diabetes patients in all four CD4+ subsets. Because small numbers of individuals were included in the HLA sub-analyses, any influence of HLA type on TCRB rearrangement was left unresolved. The naive, central memory and regulatory TCRB repertoires appeared to resemble one another more closely among patients than among healthy donors. Because cDNA was sequenced instead of genomic DNA, activated cells with high expression could be over-represented, although the groups did not differ in activation or CD3 levels. Patients with type 1 diabetes made fewer insertions and deleted more nucleotides at VDJ recombination sites, implying thymic rearrangement abnormalities.

This clone was detected only a few times. It lacks a known antigen. Base qualities are not at hand, and no much larger clone is one base apart. The receptor comes from a woman in her late teens or twenties in good health. Specimen: naive CD4+ T cells from blood. Taken with the paper, the label for cell subset or site translates to: true naive CD4+ T cells. Recombination linked TRBV5-6 to TRBJ2-5, and 7 bases in between align with TRBD2. The CDR3 has the sequence CASSLTAGAETQYF. The bases are TGTGCCAGCAGCTTGACTGCGGGAGCAGAGACCCAGTACTTC. With all but the CDR3 taken from the reference TRBV5-6 and TRBJ2-5 genes, the full variable domain is: DAGVTQSPTHLIKTRGQQVTLRCSPKSGHDTVSWYQQALGQGPQFIFQYYEEEERQRGNFPDRFSGHQFPNYSSELNVNALLLGDSALYLCASSLTAGAETQYFGPGTRLLVL.